The 32 T cell receptor beta chains below all came from one sample that was sequenced in a study of blood T cell repertoires in COVID-19. Libraries were prepared by immunoSEQ multiplex PCR; TCRdb keeps only in-frame clonotypes and omits some of them. The table lists fewer than 300,000 clones, over 75% of them singletons, with about 9.8% in the top ten. The specimen was peripheral blood. The receptors derive from a man aged 18 to 29 with active or convalescent COVID-19.

This sequence joins TRBV19 and TRBJ1-2; D might be TRBD1 (6 bases). This CDR3 is 12 amino acids long. Germline V gene lookup returns CDR1 LNHDA and CDR2 SQIVND (reference sequence). The CDR3 coding sequence is TGTGGGGTAAAACAGGGAACGGGTGGCTACACCTTC. It codes for CGVKQGTGGYTF.

The genes are TRBV19 and TRBJ1-2, with D unresolved. In germline, CDR1 is LNHDA, CDR2 SQIVND (reference sequence). This CDR3 has 12 residues. V was pared by 3 bases and J by 4 bases, with 6 bases between. CDR3 DNA sequence: TGTGCCAGTAGTATCAAGAGCTATGGCTACACCTTC. This gives the protein CASSIKSYGYTF.

The chain combines TRBV19 with TRBJ1-1; 9 bases are a match to TRBD1. Trimming took 5 bases from V and 0 from J; bases not matched to a gene: 7. CDR1 is LNHDA and CDR2 is SQIVND in the germline V gene (reference sequence). This CDR3 is 16 amino acids long. CDR3 amino acids: CASSQDRGYMNTEAFF. CDR3 in DNA: TGTGCCAGTAGTCAAGACAGGGGGTACATGAACACTGAAGCTTTCTTT.

The chain combines TRBV11-3 with TRBJ2-3, with 11 bases aligning to TRBD2. The length of the CDR3 is 16 residues. J gave up 4 bases and V 5 bases, and 8 bases lay outside the gene matches. Per the germline V gene, CDR1 is SGHNT and CDR2 is YENEEA. CDR3 bases: TGTGCCAGCAGCCCACCGGGACTAGCGGTCCCAGATACGCAGTATTTT. Translated: CASSPPGLAVPDTQYF.

As DNA, the CDR3 is TGCGCCAGCAGCTTGGTTCGGGGCACAGATACGCAGTATTTT. It codes for CASSLVRGTDTQYF. The V gene is TRBV5-1, the J gene TRBJ2-3; D gene unclear. CDR1 is SGHRS and CDR2 is YFSETQ in the germline V gene. The CDR3 extends over 14 amino acids. Trimming took off 0 bases at V and 1 base at J, with 6 bases between the two ends.

The gene calls are TRBV11-2 and TRBJ2-2; 10 nucleotides line up with TRBD2. From germline, CDR1 is SGHAT and CDR2 FQNNGV. J gave up 7 bases and V 2 bases, and 7 bases lay outside the gene matches. The CDR3 runs 16 residues. In DNA form, the CDR3 reads TGTGCCAGCAGCTTACTGAGCGGGGGGGCGGTCGGGGAGCTGTTTTTT. Residues: CASSLLSGGAVGELFF.

This chain links TRBV10-3 with TRBJ2-7; D gene uncertain. CDR3 length: 12 amino acids. The germline V gene encodes CDR1 ENHRY and CDR2 SYGVKD. V was cut by 6 bases and J by 2 bases, with 8 bases left in between. Written as DNA, the CDR3 is TGTGCCATCAGCCCCGAGGCCTACGAGCAGTACTTC. Translating it yields CAISPEAYEQYF.

The rearrangement links TRBV18 to TRBJ1-2, with 7 positions matching TRBD1. Per the germline V gene, CDR1 is KGHSH and CDR2 is LQKENI. The CDR3 is 14 amino acids. The J segment lost 5 bases and the V segment lost 5 bases, leaving 8 bases of the junction unmatched. The CDR3 protein is CASSGETGFYGYTF. CDR3 DNA sequence: TGTGCCAGCTCAGGGGAGACAGGGTTTTATGGCTACACCTTC.

This clone was detected once. The CDR3 nucleotides are TGTGCCAGCAGTTACTCGTGGCAATCCTCCAACGATCAGCCCCAGCATTTT. Translating gives CASSYSWQSSNDQPQHF. The V gene is TRBV6-7, the J gene TRBJ1-5; no definite D call. TRBV6-7 is designated an ORF whose function remains uncertain. The CDR3 runs to 17 residues. Trimming shortened V by 0 bases and J by 5 bases, and 17 bases separated the two germline ends.

Details on this clone: Other DNA sequences in this sample translate to the same CDR3. The chain carries TRBV18 and TRBJ2-7, with D perhaps TRBD1 (5 bases). Germline loops: CDR1 KGHSH, CDR2 LQKENI. CDR3 size: 14 residues. V dropped 3 bases and J dropped 0 bases, with 9 bases sitting between them. CDR3 in DNA: TGTGCCAGCTCACCCACAGGTGGCTCCTACGAGCAGTACTTC. Its protein product is CASSPTGGSYEQYF.

This chain uses TRBV7-7 with TRBJ2-3, with D tentatively TRBD2 (5 bases). From germline, CDR1 is SSHAT and CDR2 FNYEAQ (reference sequence). Trimming shortened V by 4 bases and J by 2 bases, and 10 bases separated the two germline ends. CDR3 length: 14 residues. The CDR3 DNA reads TGTGCCAGCAGCTGGACTCCCAACACAGATACGCAGTATTTT. It encodes CASSWTPNTDTQYF.

The J gene is TRBJ2-7, the V gene TRBV9; 9 bases agree with TRBD1. CDR1 is SGDLS and CDR2 is YYNGEE in the germline V gene. The CDR3 is 16 residues long. Losses at the gene ends were 0 bases for V and 5 bases for J; bases not matched to a gene: 9. The CDR3 DNA is TGTGCCAGCAGCGTAGGTATAGGACAGGGGACCCACGAGCAGTACTTC. It encodes CASSVGIGQGTHEQYF.

The J gene is TRBJ2-1, the V gene TRBV6-5; possible D gene TRBD2, 5 bases. Germline-derived CDR1 and CDR2 are MNHEY and SVGAGI. Trimming stripped 0 bases from V and 7 bases from J, with 13 bases between. This CDR3 contains 15 residues. The CDR3 reads CASSYSTGVRNEQFF. The CDR3 DNA follows: TGTGCCAGCAGTTACTCAACCGGGGTCAGGAATGAGCAGTTCTTC.

J is TRBJ2-3 and V is TRBV6-5; 8 nucleotides align to TRBD2. Germline CDR1 and CDR2: MNHEY and SVGAGI. The CDR3 extends over 15 amino acids. The junction had 7 bases not matched to a gene; V was cut back by 8 bases and J by 0 bases. CDR3 sequence reads: CASYSGGLSTDTQYF. The CDR3 DNA is TGTGCCAGCTACTCGGGGGGGCTTAGCACAGATACGCAGTATTTT.

The CDR3 sequence: CASSGGTGGAETQYF. DNA for the CDR3: TGTGCCAGCAGCGGGGGGACAGGGGGCGCTGAGACCCAGTACTTC. The chain is built from TRBV5-4 and TRBJ2-5, with 12 bases fitting TRBD1. The trim removed 4 bases at V and 5 bases at J, leaving 6 bases unmatched. The CDR3 runs 15 residues. The germline gives CDR1 SGHNT, CDR2 YYREEE (reference sequence).

The V and J genes are TRBV19 and TRBJ1-2, with 11 bases that match TRBD1. CDR1 LNHDA and CDR2 SQIVND come from the germline V gene (reference sequence). The CDR3 loop spans 15 amino acids. J was trimmed by 4 bases and V by 5 bases; bases with no gene match: 6. The CDR3 is CASSPGTGGTYGYTF. The CDR3 DNA reads as TGTGCCAGTAGTCCCGGGACAGGGGGAACCTATGGCTACACCTTC.

The rearrangement uses TRBV13 and TRBJ2-7; 9 bases match TRBD2. With V trimmed by 0 bases and J by 4 bases, 4 bases remained unmatched. The CDR3 extends over 15 amino acids. Germline CDR1 is PRHDT and CDR2 is FYEKMQ (reference sequence). CDR3 DNA: TGTGCCAGCAGCTTAGGTAGCGGGAGAACATACGAGCAGTACTTC. Translated: CASSLGSGRTYEQYF. The full variable domain, completed using reference TRBV13 and TRBJ2-7, is AAGVIQSPRHLIKEKRETATLKCYPIPRHDTVYWYQQGPGQDPQFLISFYEKMQSDKGSIPDRFSAQQFSDYHSELNMSSLELGDSALYFCASSLGSGRTYEQYFGPGTRLTVT.

The rearrangement joins TRBV29-1 to TRBJ1-1, with D unclear. The germline gives CDR1 SQVTM, CDR2 ANQGSEA. The CDR3 is made up of 12 amino acids. Deletions cut 6 bases from V and 0 bases from J, with 8 bases between. This CDR3 is CSVATMNTEAFF. The CDR3 DNA follows: TGCAGCGTCGCAACAATGAACACTGAAGCTTTCTTT.

V is TRBV20-1 and J is TRBJ1-2; a possible D gene is TRBD1 (6 bases). The germline CDR1 and CDR2 sequences are DFQATT and SNEGSKA (reference sequence). The CDR3 covers 11 residues. V lost 4 bases to trimming and J lost 8 bases, with 11 bases between them. DNA of the CDR3: TGCAGTGCTATGGGGGCTCACGGCTACACCTTC. This encodes CSAMGAHGYTF.

This clone has just one count. The chain employs TRBV19 and TRBJ2-5; D is unclear. Trimming cost V 3 bases and J 1 base, with 9 bases left between them. In germline, CDR1 is LNHDA, CDR2 SQIVND (reference sequence). The CDR3 loop spans 14 amino acids. CDR3 bases: TGTGCCAGTAGTATTGGGCAGACCCAAGAGACCCAGTACTTC. It translates to CASSIGQTQETQYF.

The chain combines TRBV5-4 with TRBJ2-3, with 12 bases that match TRBD2. Looked up from germline, CDR1 is SGHNT and CDR2 is YYREEE (reference sequence). The ends lost 1 base at V and 5 bases at J; junction bases unmatched: 5. CDR3 length equals 16 residues. This chain's CDR3 is CASSLLAGGLGDTQYF. DNA of the CDR3: TGTGCCAGCAGCTTGCTAGCGGGGGGGCTTGGAGATACGCAGTATTTT. The variable domain in full, completed from reference TRBV5-4 and TRBJ2-3, reads ETGVTQSPTHLIKTRGQQVTLRCSSQSGHNTVSWYQQALGQGPQFIFQYYREEENGRGNFPPRFSGLQFPNYSSELNVNALELDDSALYLCASSLLAGGLGDTQYFGPGTRLTVL.

The J gene is TRBJ2-7, the V gene TRBV25-1; perhaps TRBD2 as D (5 bases). Per the germline V gene, CDR1 is MGHDK and CDR2 is SYGVNS. This CDR3 spans 13 amino acids. V dropped 8 bases and J dropped 3 bases, with 14 bases sitting between them. Here the CDR3 reads CASLGVTNYEQYF. For the CDR3, the DNA is TGTGCCAGCCTCGGGGTTACCAACTACGAGCAGTACTTC.

The chain carries TRBV11-3 and TRBJ2-1; perhaps TRBD2 as D (5 bases). V was trimmed by 4 bases and J by 0 bases, leaving 19 bases between them. Germline CDR1 SGHNT, CDR2 YENEEA. The CDR3 extends over 18 amino acids. CDR3 protein: CASSYLDGEIHSYNEQFF. DNA of the CDR3: TGTGCCAGCAGCTATCTGGACGGGGAGATCCACTCCTACAATGAGCAGTTCTTC.

The chain couples TRBV11-2 to TRBJ2-3; no definite D call. The CDR3 is 13 residues long. The V end was cut by 5 bases, the J end by 5 bases, with 11 bases between. From germline, CDR1 is SGHAT and CDR2 FQNNGV. The DNA of the CDR3 is TGTGCCAGCAGCCTACTCCGTATAGATACGCAGTATTTT. Translating it yields CASSLLRIDTQYF.

This chain links TRBV4-1 with TRBJ2-1; 7 bases fit TRBD2. CDR3 length equals 18 residues. Germline V gene lookup returns CDR1 MGHRA and CDR2 YSYEKL. The V and J ends lost 1 base and 4 bases, in that order; junction bases with no gene match: 13. The CDR3 loop reads CASSQGGGARSNYNEQFF. CDR3 coding DNA: TGCGCCAGCAGCCAAGGGGGAGGGGCCCGGTCAAATTACAATGAGCAGTTCTTC.

The chain couples TRBV27 to TRBJ2-2; D not certain. The V end was cut by 2 bases, the J end by 0 bases, with 7 bases between. Germline V gene lookup returns CDR1 MNHEY and CDR2 SMNVEV (reference sequence). The CDR3 spans 15 residues. The CDR3 DNA sequence: TGTGCCAGCAGTTTAGTCTCGGCGAACACCGGGGAGCTGTTTTTT. Amino acid sequence: CASSLVSANTGELFF.

The chain joins TRBV13 to TRBJ1-1; D gene ambiguous. Trimming pared 1 base from V and 8 bases from J, leaving 8 bases between. Germline CDR1 is PRHDT and CDR2 is FYEKMQ (reference sequence). The CDR3 extends over 12 amino acids. The CDR3 sequence is CASSLAGREAFF. Written as DNA, the CDR3 is TGTGCCAGCAGCTTAGCTGGCAGGGAAGCTTTCTTT. Combining the CDR3 with reference TRBV13 and TRBJ1-1 gives the whole variable domain AAGVIQSPRHLIKEKRETATLKCYPIPRHDTVYWYQQGPGQDPQFLISFYEKMQSDKGSIPDRFSAQQFSDYHSELNMSSLELGDSALYFCASSLAGREAFFGQGTRLTVV.

The rearrangement joins TRBV7-2 to TRBJ2-1; D possibly corresponds to TRBD1 (6 bases). Germline CDR1 is SGHTA and CDR2 is FQGNSA. Trimming shortened V by 7 bases and J by 6 bases, and 13 bases separated the two germline ends. CDR3 length: 13 amino acids. CDR3: CASTTGQRNEQFF. DNA for the CDR3: TGTGCCAGCACCACCGGACAGCGCAATGAGCAGTTCTTC.

The chain joins TRBV7-9 to TRBJ2-1; 8 positions agree with TRBD1. Germline V gives CDR1 SEHNR, CDR2 FQNEAQ (reference sequence). CDR3 length: 15 residues. J was trimmed by 7 bases and V by 4 bases; bases with no gene match: 9. The CDR3, as DNA: TGTGCCAGCAGCTCCCGGACAGGGCCAAGGAATGAGCAGTTCTTC. The encoded protein is CASSSRTGPRNEQFF.

This chain connects TRBV10-3 to TRBJ1-4; D is unresolved. V was clipped by 1 base and J by 2 bases, with 11 bases between them. Germline values: CDR1 ENHRY, CDR2 SYGVKD. The CDR3 has 16 amino acids. CDR3 in DNA: TGTGCCATCAGTGAGTTGCGACAATTTACTAATGAAAAACTGTTTTTT. Protein: CAISELRQFTNEKLFF.

The chain uses TRBV9 and TRBJ2-3; D possibly corresponds to TRBD2 (5 bases). The germline CDR1 and CDR2 sequences are SGDLS and YYNGEE. V was pared by 0 bases and J by 2 bases, with 16 bases between. This CDR3 has 17 amino acids. CDR3 protein: CASSVGSSRYLTDTQYF. The CDR3 DNA sequence: TGTGCCAGCAGCGTAGGGTCTAGCAGGTACCTCACAGATACGCAGTATTTT.

The chain recombines TRBV5-5 with TRBJ2-7, with D maybe TRBD2 (5 bases). V lost 4 bases and J 3 bases, leaving 11 bases between the germline ends. CDR1 is SGHKS, CDR2 YYEKEE, per germline (reference sequence). The CDR3 sequence is 13 residues long. The CDR3 is CASSPRDFYEQYF. The CDR3 nucleotides read TGTGCCAGCAGCCCCCGGGATTTCTACGAGCAGTACTTC.